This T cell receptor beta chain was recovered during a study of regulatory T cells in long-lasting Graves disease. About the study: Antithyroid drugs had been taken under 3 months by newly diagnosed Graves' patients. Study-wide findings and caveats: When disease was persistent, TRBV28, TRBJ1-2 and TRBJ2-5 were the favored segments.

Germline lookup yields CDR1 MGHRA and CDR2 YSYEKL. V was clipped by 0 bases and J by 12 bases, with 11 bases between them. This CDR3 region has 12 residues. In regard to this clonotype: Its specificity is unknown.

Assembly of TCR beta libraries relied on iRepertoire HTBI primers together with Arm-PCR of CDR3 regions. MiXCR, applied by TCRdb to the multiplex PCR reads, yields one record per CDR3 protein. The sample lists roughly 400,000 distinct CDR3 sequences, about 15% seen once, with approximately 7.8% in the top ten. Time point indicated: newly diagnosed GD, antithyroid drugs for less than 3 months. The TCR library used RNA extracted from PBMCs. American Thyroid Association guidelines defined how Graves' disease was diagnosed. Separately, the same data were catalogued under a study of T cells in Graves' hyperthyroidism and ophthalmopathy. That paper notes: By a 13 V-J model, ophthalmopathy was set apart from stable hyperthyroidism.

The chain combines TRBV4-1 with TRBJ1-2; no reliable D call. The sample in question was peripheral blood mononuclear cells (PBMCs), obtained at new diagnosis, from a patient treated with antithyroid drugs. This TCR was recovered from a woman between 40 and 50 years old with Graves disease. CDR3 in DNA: TGCGCCAGCAGCCAAGATGGAAGGGCGAACACCTTC. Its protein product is CASSQDGRANTF.